The following is a T cell receptor (beta chain) sequence with its context. This record comes from a study of PD-L1 blockade in urothelial cancer. Only in-frame clones appear in the TCRdb table, and some are missing; sequencing was by immunoSEQ multiplex PCR. The sample contains about 76,000 clones, under 95% of which appear only once. Noted time point: peripheral blood 6 weeks after treatment start. This CDR3 contains 16 residues. In germline, CDR1 is MNHNS, CDR2 SASEGT. J was trimmed by 5 bases and V by 4 bases; bases with no gene match: 7. This specimen was PBMCs, taken around atezolizumab (anti-PD-L1) treatment. This receptor was identified in an elderly woman with urothelial cancer. The V and J genes are TRBV6-1 and TRBJ1-5, with TRBD1 matching over 11 bases. The CDR3 DNA reads as TGTGCCAGCAGTGCAACGGACAGGGGGCTTTATCAGCCCCAGCATTTT. Translation gives CASSATDRGLYQPQHF.